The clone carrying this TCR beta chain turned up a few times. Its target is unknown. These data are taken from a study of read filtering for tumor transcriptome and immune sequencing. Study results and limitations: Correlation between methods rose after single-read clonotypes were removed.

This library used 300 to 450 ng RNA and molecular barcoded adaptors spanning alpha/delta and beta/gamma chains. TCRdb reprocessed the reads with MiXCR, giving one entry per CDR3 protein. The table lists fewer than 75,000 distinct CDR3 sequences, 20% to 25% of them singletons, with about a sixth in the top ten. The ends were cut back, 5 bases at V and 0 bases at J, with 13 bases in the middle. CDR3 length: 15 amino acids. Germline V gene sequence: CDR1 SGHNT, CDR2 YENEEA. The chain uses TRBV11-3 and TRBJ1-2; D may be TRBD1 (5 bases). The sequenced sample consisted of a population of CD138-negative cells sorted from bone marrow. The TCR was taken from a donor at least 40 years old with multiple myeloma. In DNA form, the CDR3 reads TGTGCCAGCAGCCCAAGGGACGGAGCTAACTATGGCTACACCTTC. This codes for CASSPRDGANYGYTF.